A selection of T cell receptor beta chains follows, all from one sample in a study of T cells of healthy individuals. TCRdb recomputed calls from the 5' RACE reads with MiXCR, one row per CDR3 protein. The sample yields 50,000 to 55,000 distinct CDR3 sequences, roughly 14% seen once. The receptor source for this set is a human donor in good health. CDR3s include the opening cysteine and the closing phenylalanine or tryptophan. A D gene is named only where the DNA matches it firmly. Size is omitted from some rows. Given values are once, few, many or a class for expanded clones.

size | length | J | D | V | DNA | CDR3
many | 16 | TRBJ2-2 | TRBD2 | TRBV5-4 | TGTGCCAGCAGCTTGGCTCTAGCGGAGAACACCGGGGAGCTGTTTTTT | CASSLALAENTGELFF
few | 15 | TRBJ1-5 | NA | TRBV12-3/TRBV12-4 | TGTGCCAGCAGGCCAGATGATTATAGCAATCAGCCCCAGCATTTT | CASRPDDYSNQPQHF
many | 18 | TRBJ2-1 | TRBD1 | TRBV7-9 | TGTGCCAGCAGCTGGGGTTCCTTGGGACAGGAGCCAAACAATGAGCAGTTCTTC | CASSWGSLGQEPNNEQFF
NA | 14 | TRBJ2-2 | NA | TRBV2 | TGTGCCAGCAGCCGTACAGAGAACACCGGGGAGCTGTTTTTT | CASSRTENTGELFF
few | 14 | TRBJ1-1 | NA | TRBV4-3 | TGCGCCAGCAGCCAACAGACACCCAACACTGAAGCTTTCTTT | CASSQQTPNTEAFF
many | 14 | TRBJ2-7 | TRBD2 | TRBV4-3 | TGCGCCAGCAGCCGGATAGCGGGAGAAGGAGAGCAGTACTTC | CASSRIAGEGEQYF
medium-sized | 17 | TRBJ2-1 | TRBD2 | TRBV18 | TGTGCCAGCTCACCAGGGACTAGCGGGAGACCGTTCAATGAGCAGTTCTTC | CASSPGTSGRPFNEQFF
NA | 14 | TRBJ1-2 | TRBD1 | TRBV19 | TGTGCCAGTAGTACGCGGACAGGCAACTATGGCTACACCTTC | CASSTRTGNYGYTF
NA | 14 | TRBJ2-3 | NA | TRBV6-2/TRBV6-3 | TGTGCCAGCAGTTACCTGGGGGACACAGATACGCAGTATTTT | CASSYLGDTDTQYF
few | 16 | TRBJ2-1 | TRBD2 | TRBV29-1 | TGCAGCGTTGAGGGACTAGCGGGAGGCATCCTCAATGAGCAGTTCTTC | CSVEGLAGGILNEQFF
many | 16 | TRBJ2-1 | TRBD1 | TRBV3-1 | TGTGCCAGCAGCCAAGAATGGCAGGGGGTAGGTCATGAGCAGTTCTTC | CASSQEWQGVGHEQFF
few | 15 | TRBJ1-1 | TRBD1 | TRBV4-1 | TGCGCCAGCAGCTATACTACAGGGGGCTTGGCTGAAGCTTTCTTT | CASSYTTGGLAEAFF
many | 16 | TRBJ2-3 | TRBD1 | TRBV2 | TGTGCCAGCAGTCAACGGACAGGGGGAGTAACAGATACGCAGTATTTT | CASSQRTGGVTDTQYF
NA | 15 | TRBJ2-7 | TRBD1 | TRBV7-2 | TGTGCCAGCAGCTTCGATGCCGGACAGGCCTACGAGCAGTACTTC | CASSFDAGQAYEQYF
few | 15 | TRBJ2-1 | TRBD2 | TRBV6-2/TRBV6-3 | TGTGCCAGCAGTTTTAGGACTAGCTCGCTGGATGAGCAGTTCTTC | CASSFRTSSLDEQFF
NA | 12 | TRBJ1-1 | NA | TRBV6-1 | TGTGCCAGCGGGCGGCCCAACACTGAAGCTTTCTTT | CASGRPNTEAFF
many | 13 | TRBJ2-1 | NA | TRBV7-2 | TGTGCCAGCAGCTTAAACTCCCGTAATGAGCAGTTCTTC | CASSLNSRNEQFF
few | 12 | TRBJ2-5 | NA | TRBV12-3/TRBV12-4 | TGTGCCAGCAGTTTGTTGGACTTTGCCCAGTACTTC | CASSLLDFAQYF
NA | 16 | TRBJ2-3 | NA | TRBV7-2 | TGTGCCAGCAGCTTAGGGGCGGGGATAGGCACAGATACGCAGTATTTT | CASSLGAGIGTDTQYF
NA | 12 | TRBJ2-1 | NA | TRBV21-1 | TGTGCCAGCAGGAGGGTATACAATGAGCAGTTCTTC | CASRRVYNEQFF
few | 16 | TRBJ2-3 | TRBD2 | TRBV7-6 | TGTGCCAGCAGCCCGCGGGCTAGCGGGGCAACAGATACGCAGTATTTT | CASSPRASGATDTQYF
NA | 14 | TRBJ2-5 | NA | TRBV12-3/TRBV12-4 | TGTGCCAGCAGACGCGGTGCGGCACTGGATACCCAGTACTTC | CASRRGAALDTQYF
NA | 11 | TRBJ2-7 | NA | TRBV20-1 | TGCAGTGCTAGCGGGCTAGACGAGCAGTACTTC | CSASGLDEQYF
many | 14 | TRBJ2-1 | TRBD1 | TRBV29-1 | TGCAGCGTTGCGCGACAGGGGGGTATGGATGAGCAGTTCTTC | CSVARQGGMDEQFF
many | 13 | TRBJ2-7 | TRBD1 | TRBV29-1 | TGCAGCGTTGCCCGGGACAGCCCCTACGAGCAGTACTTC | CSVARDSPYEQYF
NA | 14 | TRBJ2-3 | TRBD2 | TRBV7-2 | TGTGCCAGCAGAAGGGGACTAGCGAGCGATACGCAGTATTTT | CASRRGLASDTQYF